This paragraph covers one TCR beta chain sequence. The data originate from a study of siplizumab effects on memory and regulatory T cells. Sequencing was performed with immunoSEQ multiplex PCR; in TCRdb, only in-frame clones are kept and a portion is missing. The sample has 90,000 to 120,000 clones; over 90% are singletons. The source material was Tregs sorted from blood. The receptor was derived from a human donor in good health.

In DNA, the CDR3 is TGTGCCAGCAGTCCCCAGAGCCTTAGCAATCAGCCCCAGCATTTT. It specifies CASSPQSLSNQPQHF. The V gene is TRBV6-5, the J gene TRBJ1-5; D remains ambiguous. This CDR3 contains 15 residues. Germline lookup yields CDR1 MNHEY and CDR2 SVGAGI. Trimming cost V 5 bases and J 0 bases, with 11 bases left between them.